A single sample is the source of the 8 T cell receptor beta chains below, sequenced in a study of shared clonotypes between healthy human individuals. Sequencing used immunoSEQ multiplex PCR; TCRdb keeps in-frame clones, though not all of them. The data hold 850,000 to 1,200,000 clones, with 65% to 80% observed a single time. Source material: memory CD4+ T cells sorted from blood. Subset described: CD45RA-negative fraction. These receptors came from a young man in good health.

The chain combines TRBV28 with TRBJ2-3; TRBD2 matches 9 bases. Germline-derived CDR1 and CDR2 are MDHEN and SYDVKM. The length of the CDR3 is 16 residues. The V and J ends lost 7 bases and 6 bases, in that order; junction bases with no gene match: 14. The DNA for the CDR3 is TGTGCCAGCAACTCCCCGCGCGGGGGGGCGGGGGATACGCAGTATTTT. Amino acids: CASNSPRGGAGDTQYF.

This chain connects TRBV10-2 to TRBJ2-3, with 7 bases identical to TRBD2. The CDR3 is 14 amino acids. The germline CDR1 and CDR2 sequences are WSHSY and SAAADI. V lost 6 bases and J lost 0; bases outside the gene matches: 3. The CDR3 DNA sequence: TGCGCCAGCAGAGACGGGAGGAGCACAGATACGCAGTATTTT. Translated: CASRDGRSTDTQYF.

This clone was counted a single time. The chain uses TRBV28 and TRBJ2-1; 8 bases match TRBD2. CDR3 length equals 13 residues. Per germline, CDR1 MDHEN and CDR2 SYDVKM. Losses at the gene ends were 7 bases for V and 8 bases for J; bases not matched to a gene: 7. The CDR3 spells CASKPGGWDEQFF. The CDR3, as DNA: TGTGCCAGCAAACCGGGAGGGTGGGATGAGCAGTTCTTC.

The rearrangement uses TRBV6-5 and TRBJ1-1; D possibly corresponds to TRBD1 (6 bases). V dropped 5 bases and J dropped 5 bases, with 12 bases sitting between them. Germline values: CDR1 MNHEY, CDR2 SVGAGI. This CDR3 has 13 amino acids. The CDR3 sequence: CASSKGGRTEAFF. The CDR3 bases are TGTGCCAGCAGTAAGGGGGGCAGGACTGAAGCTTTCTTT.

The CDR3 region has the DNA TGTGCCAGCAGCGTCCCGGGGGGCAGGATAGGCTACACCTTC. This encodes CASSVPGGRIGYTF. The chain joins TRBV7-2 to TRBJ1-2, with a tentative D call TRBD1 (6 bases). The CDR3 is 14 residues long. V lost 5 bases and J lost 8, with 18 bases in between. Germline V CDR1 and CDR2: SGHTA, FQGNSA.

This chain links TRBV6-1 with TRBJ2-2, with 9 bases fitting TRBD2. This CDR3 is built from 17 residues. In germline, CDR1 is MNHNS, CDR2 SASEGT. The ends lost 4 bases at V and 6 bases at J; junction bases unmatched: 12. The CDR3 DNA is TGTGCCAGCAGTGGTGGCTCCAAGCGGGGGGCGGCCGGGGAGCTGTTTTTT. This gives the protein CASSGGSKRGAAGELFF.

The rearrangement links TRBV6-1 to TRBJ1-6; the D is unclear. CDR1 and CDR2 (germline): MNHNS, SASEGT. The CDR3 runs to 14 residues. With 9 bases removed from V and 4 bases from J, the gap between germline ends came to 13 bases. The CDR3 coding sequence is TGTGCCAGTGGTGCGCCCTTATATAATTCACCCCTCCACTTT. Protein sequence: CASGAPLYNSPLHF.

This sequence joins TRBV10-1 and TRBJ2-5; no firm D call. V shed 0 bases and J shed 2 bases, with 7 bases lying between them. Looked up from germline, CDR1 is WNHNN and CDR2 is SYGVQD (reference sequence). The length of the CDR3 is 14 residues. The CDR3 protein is CASSESGVQETQYF. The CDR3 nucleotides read TGCGCCAGCAGTGAGTCCGGAGTACAAGAGACCCAGTACTTC.